This is a list of T cell receptor beta chains from one sample in a study of metastatic and nonmetastatic thyroid tumors. TCRdb redid the clone calls on the PCR reads using MiXCR. This sample has about 4,100 clones, with roughly 35% found just once. Sequenced: adjacent normal tissue. All receptors derive from a male donor with papillary thyroid cancer or a benign thyroid nodule (not recorded which). Some clones in this sample may be carry-over from other donors' samples. Both conserved end residues are trimmed from each CDR3. A D gene is named only where the DNA matches it firmly. Clone size, where shown, is once, few, many, or a class for clones that have expanded.

J,V,D,size,CDR3
TRBJ2-3,TRBV29-1,-,-,SVEGMADTQY
TRBJ2-1,TRBV10-1,-,few,ASSQGTYNEQF
TRBJ2-1,TRBV24-1,-,-,ATSDRLAYNEQF
TRBJ2-1,TRBV27,-,-,ASSFSGRYNEQF
TRBJ1-1,TRBV12-3/TRBV12-4,-,-,AGSPDSYEDF
TRBJ2-7,TRBV20-1,TRBD2,medium-sized,SASQRGVYEQY
TRBJ1-5,TRBV19,TRBD1,-,ASRWDRGVENQPQH
TRBJ2-3,TRBV28,-,-,ASSPRTDTVGTDTQY
TRBJ1-2,TRBV24-1,TRBD1,few,ATSDTGTGGGYT
TRBJ2-7,TRBV5-8,-,-,ASSLPGTLGGEQY
TRBJ2-7,TRBV27,TRBD2,-,ASSALAGHYEQY
TRBJ1-5,TRBV5-1,-,-,ASSLGVQGEEPQH
TRBJ2-2,TRBV10-1,-,-,ASSELGAFANTGELF
TRBJ1-4,TRBV15,-,medium-sized,ATSSLRGTNEKLF
TRBJ1-2,TRBV29-1,-,medium-sized,SVRKGVYGYT
TRBJ2-1,TRBV27,TRBD1,-,ASSSPGQGYNEQF
TRBJ2-7,TRBV2,TRBD1,-,ASSGTGVLYEQY
TRBJ1-1,TRBV6-1,TRBD1,few,ASGALRDSWNNEAF
TRBJ2-7,TRBV3-1,-,medium-sized,ASSFFRTDYEQY
TRBJ1-6,TRBV6-5,-,-,ASSYESSYNSPLH
TRBJ2-3,TRBV29-1,-,medium-sized,SVEGTIEDTQY
TRBJ2-2,TRBV6-5,TRBD2,-,ASSSEGLAGGHTWELF
TRBJ1-1,TRBV6-1,-,-,ASSEYDRPNTEAF
TRBJ1-6,TRBV4-2,-,few,ASSQENRPNNSPLH
TRBJ1-2,TRBV20-1,TRBD1,-,SATWTGNYGYT
TRBJ2-5,TRBV7-2,TRBD2,-,ASSLAPGLAGGETQY
TRBJ2-1,TRBV4-2,-,-,ASSRFLGAGNEQF
TRBJ1-1,TRBV11-3,-,once,ASSALTGEAF
TRBJ2-7,TRBV11-1,TRBD1,-,ASSPDRVGLGSEQY
TRBJ2-1,TRBV14,TRBD2,medium-sized,ASSQGDGTSVNEQF
TRBJ2-1,TRBV28,TRBD2,few,ASSIRTSSYNEQF
TRBJ1-3,TRBV28,TRBD1,few,ASSSLRGLGNTIY
TRBJ1-5,TRBV28,TRBD1,-,ASSRTGEANQPQH
TRBJ2-5,TRBV5-1,-,-,ASSGEGSKETQY
TRBJ2-7,TRBV6-1,-,-,ASRESLEGWNEQY
TRBJ1-1,TRBV5-6,-,-,ASSFPGNTEAF
TRBJ2-7,TRBV30,-,-,AWSHDTISYEQY
TRBJ2-7,TRBV19,-,-,ASSITRGDSYEQY
TRBJ2-3,TRBV29-1,TRBD1,medium-sized,SVETGGTDTQY
TRBJ2-7,TRBV12-3/TRBV12-4,-,few,ASSLGTFGEQY
TRBJ1-2,TRBV9,-,-,ASAPGGAGKIHGYT
TRBJ1-1,TRBV3-1,-,once,ASSQANTEAF
TRBJ1-3,TRBV7-2,-,-,ASSSTTGGNTIY
TRBJ1-1,TRBV12-3/TRBV12-4,TRBD1,few,ASSPYRGWDTEAF
TRBJ2-7,TRBV30,TRBD2,-,AMGRESRYGQY
TRBJ2-5,TRBV5-1,TRBD2,-,ASSRSGEETQY
TRBJ2-7,TRBV20-1,-,-,SARDFLQNTYEQY
TRBJ2-7,TRBV2,-,few,ASSEGTISPSEQY
TRBJ1-2,TRBV7-9,-,-,ASSLGQNYGYT
TRBJ1-2,TRBV2,TRBD1,-,ASSEAGGRYGYT
TRBJ2-7,TRBV12-3/TRBV12-4,-,few,ASSLATGAYEQY
TRBJ1-2,TRBV29-1,TRBD1,medium-sized,SVGTGARANYGYT
TRBJ2-2,TRBV20-1,-,-,GAIPDTVELF